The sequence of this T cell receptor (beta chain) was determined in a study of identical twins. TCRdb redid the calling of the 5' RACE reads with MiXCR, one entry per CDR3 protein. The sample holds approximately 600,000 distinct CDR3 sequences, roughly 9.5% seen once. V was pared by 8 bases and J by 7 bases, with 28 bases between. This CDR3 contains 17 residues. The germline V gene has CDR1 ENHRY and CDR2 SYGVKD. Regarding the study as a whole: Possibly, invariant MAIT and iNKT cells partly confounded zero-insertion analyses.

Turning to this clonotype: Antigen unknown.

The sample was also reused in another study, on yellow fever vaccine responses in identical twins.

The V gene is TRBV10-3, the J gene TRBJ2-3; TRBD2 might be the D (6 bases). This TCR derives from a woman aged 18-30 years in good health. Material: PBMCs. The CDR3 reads CAISTLWEAIPSHTQYF. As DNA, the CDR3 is TGTGCCATCTCCACGCTTTGGGAGGCTATCCCGAGCCATACGCAGTATTTT.